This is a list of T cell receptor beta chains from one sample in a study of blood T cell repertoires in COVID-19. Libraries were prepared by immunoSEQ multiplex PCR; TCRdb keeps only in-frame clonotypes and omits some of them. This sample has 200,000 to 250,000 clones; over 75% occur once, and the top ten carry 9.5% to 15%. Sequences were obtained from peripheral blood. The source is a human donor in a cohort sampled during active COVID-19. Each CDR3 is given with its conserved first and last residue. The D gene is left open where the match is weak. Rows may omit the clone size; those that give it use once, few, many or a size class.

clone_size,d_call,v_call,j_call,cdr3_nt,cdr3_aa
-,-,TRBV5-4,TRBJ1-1,TGTGCCAGCAGCTTGGTTAATCGGGGGAACACTGAAGCTTTCTTT,CASSLVNRGNTEAFF
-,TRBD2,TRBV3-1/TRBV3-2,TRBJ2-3,TGTGCCAGCAGCCGACGGGGAGCGGGGGGCCCAGATACGCAGTATTTT,CASSRRGAGGPDTQYF
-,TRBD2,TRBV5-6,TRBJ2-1,TGTGCCAGCAGCTTCAGTCTAGCGGAGGGGTTCTACAATGAGCAGTTCTTC,CASSFSLAEGFYNEQFF
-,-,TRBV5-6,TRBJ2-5,TGTGCCAGCCGCTGGGGGCGCCGAGAGACCCAGTACTTC,CASRWGRRETQYF
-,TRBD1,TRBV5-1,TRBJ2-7,TGCGCCAGCAGCTTGGAGGTGACAGGGATTCCCTACGAGCAGTACTTC,CASSLEVTGIPYEQYF
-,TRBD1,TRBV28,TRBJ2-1,TGTGCCAGCACCCTCGGGACAGGGCTTCTTGAGCAGTTCTTC,CASTLGTGLLEQFF
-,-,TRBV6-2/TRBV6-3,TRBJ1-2,TGTGCCAGCAGTTACTCGGGGGCGGTCAACCCGTATGGCTACACCTTC,CASSYSGAVNPYGYTF
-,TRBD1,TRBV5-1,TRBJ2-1,TGCGCCAGCAGCTTGGGGGGGACAGGGACCCTTCTGCCCGAGGGTGAGCAGTTCTTC,CASSLGGTGTLLPEGEQFF
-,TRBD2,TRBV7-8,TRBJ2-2,TGTGCCAGCATTGAGGCTGGCGGGAGAGCGAACACCGGGGAGCTGTTTTTT,CASIEAGGRANTGELFF
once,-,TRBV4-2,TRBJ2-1,TGTGCCAGCAGCCAAGAAGGAGGATACGAGCAGTTCTTC,CASSQEGGYEQFF
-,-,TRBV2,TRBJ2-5,TGTGCCAGGGCTGTAGGAGGTTTAGAGACCCAGTACTTC,CARAVGGLETQYF
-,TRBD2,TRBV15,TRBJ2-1,TGTGCCACCAGTCCTAGGGGACTAGCGGGAGTACTAAATTACAATGAGCAGTTCTTC,CATSPRGLAGVLNYNEQFF